This T cell receptor beta chain was obtained from a study of CD8 T cells in ankylosing spondylitis. This clonotype was observed many times. Its antigen is as yet unknown. This CDR3 is built from 15 residues. Germline lookup yields CDR1 SGHTA and CDR2 FQGTGA. V was trimmed by 5 bases and J by 7 bases, leaving 15 bases between them. By quantitative 5'-RACE with molecular barcodes, the TCR beta libraries were made. TCRdb passed the 5' RACE reads through MiXCR, listing each CDR3 protein once. This sample has 450,000 to 550,000 distinct CDR3 sequences, with 5.3% found just once. Study conclusions and caveats: In ankylosing spondylitis patients, matched synovial fluid reportedly showed significant enrichment of disease-linked clones. Seemingly characteristic of ankylosing spondylitis blood was a TCR beta motif consisting of several highly homologous variants. With a CD8+ phenotype, disease-linked clones were relatively rare in peripheral blood.

The sequencing sample was made of blood, either unsorted or a sorted T cell fraction (not recorded which). The receptor was isolated from a male donor with ankylosing spondylitis. This chain joins TRBV7-3 and TRBJ1-6; D remains unclear. The CDR3 DNA follows: TGTGCCAGCAGCCCGGGGAGACTGGAGAATTCACCCCTCCACTTT. Its translation: CASSPGRLENSPLHF.